This T cell receptor (beta chain) was found in a study of CD8+CD57+ T cells in acquired aplastic anemia listed by TCRdb under 2018. The study in broad terms: Extracted DNA from sorted CD4+ and CD8+ cells averaged about 3.4 ug, ranging from roughly 0.17 to 30 ug. For healthy donor samples, the average read count was about 9.8 million for CD4+ cells and approximately 11 million for CD8+ cells.

A remark on this clonotype: Its antigen has not been determined. No much larger clone exists at a distance of one base, and base qualities are not known.

The study deep-sequenced TCR repertoires of sorted CD4+ and CD8+ blood T cells from severe aplastic anemia patients and healthy subjects. Ficoll-Paque density gradient centrifugation was used to isolate peripheral blood mononuclear cells. Before DNA was extracted, CD4+ and CD8+ T cells were sorted using either FACS or magnetic beads. On the study overall, not on this receptor specifically: Although roughly 29 CD8+ CDR3 sequences were shared by patients and controls, these sequences appeared highly expressed in patients and within the immunodominant clones of patients. CD8+ Simpson's diversity did not differ significantly between patients and healthy controls (P=0.060).

Genomic DNA served as template for TCR beta VDJ combination and CDR3 sequence profiling. An Illumina HiSeq 2000 was the platform used for TCR repertoire sequencing. The original pipeline was this. TRBV/TRBJ rearrangement plots, CDR3 size and DJ length profiles, and Simpson's diversity index were used to evaluate the repertoires. The most abundant DNA sequence in the deep sequencing data was defined as the immunodominant clone. CDR3 amino acid sequences were screened for sharing across subjects and compared with published repertoires and the VDJdb database. TCRdb redid the processing of the public reads, applying fastp at Q25 and MiXCR, and retained in-frame beta chains. A single entry per CDR3 protein holds the most common genes and DNA from its merged rows. V and J calls and clone size were set by TCRdb, not the authors. This sample holds around 68,000 distinct CDR3 sequences; 45% to 60% were observed only once. The leading ten clones occupy around 8% of the sample.

This receptor was obtained from a human donor in good health, serving as a control. Specimen: sorted CD4+, CD8+, or CD8+CD57+ T cells (not recorded which) from PBMCs.

CDR3 loop: CSDGKPGLDTQYF. The DNA sequence is as follows: TGCAGCGACGGGAAGCCCGGATTGGATACGCAGTATTTT. The chain joins TRBV29-1 to TRBJ2-3, with a weak D call of TRBD2 (5 bases match). The germline V gene specifies SQVTM as CDR1 and ANQGSEA as CDR2. The junction carries 17 bases between V and J, which are trimmed by 7 bases and 6 bases respectively. CDR3 length: 13 amino acids, cysteine to phenylalanine. The read is trimmed to its CDR3 DNA, 39 bases read in frame from base 1.